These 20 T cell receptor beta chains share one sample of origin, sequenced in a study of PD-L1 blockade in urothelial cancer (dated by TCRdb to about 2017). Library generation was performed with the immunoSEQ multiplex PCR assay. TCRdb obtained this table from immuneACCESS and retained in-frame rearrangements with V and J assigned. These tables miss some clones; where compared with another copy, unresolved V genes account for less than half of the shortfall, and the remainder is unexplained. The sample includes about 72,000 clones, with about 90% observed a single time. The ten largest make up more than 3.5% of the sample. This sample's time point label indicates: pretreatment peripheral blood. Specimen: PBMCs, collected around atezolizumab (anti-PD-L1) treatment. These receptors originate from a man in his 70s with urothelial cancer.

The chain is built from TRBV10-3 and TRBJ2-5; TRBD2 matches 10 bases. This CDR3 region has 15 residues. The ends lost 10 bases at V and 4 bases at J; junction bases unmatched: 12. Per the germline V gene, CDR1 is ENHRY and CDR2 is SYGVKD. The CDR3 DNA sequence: TGTGCCACCCAAGAGGCTAGCGGGAGCATAGAGACCCAGTACTTC. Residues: CATQEASGSIETQYF.

The CDR3 coding sequence is TGTGCCAGTAGTATGTTGGGGGGGCGCACAGATACGCAGTATTTT. Encoded protein: CASSMLGGRTDTQYF. The chain combines TRBV19 with TRBJ2-3; TRBD2 is a possible D gene (7 bases). The CDR3 totals 15 residues. Per the germline V gene, CDR1 is LNHDA and CDR2 is SQIVND (reference sequence). Trimming pared 3 bases from V and 1 base from J, leaving 11 bases between.

The CDR3 DNA sequence: TGTGCCAGCAGCACAGGGGGCCCCAATCAGCCCCAGCATTTT. Residues: CASSTGGPNQPQHF. The chain carries TRBV28 and TRBJ1-5; 9 nucleotides match TRBD1. The germline V gene has CDR1 MDHEN and CDR2 SYDVKM. CDR3 length: 14 residues. With 6 bases clipped from V and 3 bases from J, the junction kept 3 bases outside the gene matches.

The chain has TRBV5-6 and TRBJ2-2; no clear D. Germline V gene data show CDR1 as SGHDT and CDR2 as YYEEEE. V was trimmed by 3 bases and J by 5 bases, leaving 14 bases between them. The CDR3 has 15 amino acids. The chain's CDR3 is CASSSEILGTGELFF. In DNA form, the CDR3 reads TGTGCCAGCAGCTCGGAGATTTTAGGTACCGGGGAGCTGTTTTTT.

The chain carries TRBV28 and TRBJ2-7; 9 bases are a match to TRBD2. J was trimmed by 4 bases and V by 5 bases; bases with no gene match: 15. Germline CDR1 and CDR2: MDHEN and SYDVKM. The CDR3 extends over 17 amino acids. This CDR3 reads CASSRNHIGTSSYEQYF. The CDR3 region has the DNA TGTGCCAGCAGTCGTAACCACATAGGGACTAGCAGTTACGAGCAGTACTTC.

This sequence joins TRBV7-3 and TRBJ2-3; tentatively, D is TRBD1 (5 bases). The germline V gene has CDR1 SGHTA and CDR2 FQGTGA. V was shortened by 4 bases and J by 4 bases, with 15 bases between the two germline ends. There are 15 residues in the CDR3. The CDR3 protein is CASSSRARNSDTQYF. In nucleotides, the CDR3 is TGTGCCAGCAGCTCCAGGGCGAGAAATTCAGATACGCAGTATTTT.

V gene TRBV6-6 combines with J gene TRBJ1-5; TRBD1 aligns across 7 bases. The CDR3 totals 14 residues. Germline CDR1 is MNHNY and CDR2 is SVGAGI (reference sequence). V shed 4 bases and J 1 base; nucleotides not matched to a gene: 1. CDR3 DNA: TGTGCCAGCAGTTCGGACAGGAGCAATCAGCCCCAGCATTTT. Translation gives CASSSDRSNQPQHF.

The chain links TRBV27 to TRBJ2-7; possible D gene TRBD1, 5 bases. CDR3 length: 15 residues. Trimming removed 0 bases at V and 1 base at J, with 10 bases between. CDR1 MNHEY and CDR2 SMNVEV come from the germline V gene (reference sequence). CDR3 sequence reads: CASSLSQGWSYEQYF. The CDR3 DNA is TGTGCCAGCAGTTTATCGCAGGGTTGGTCCTACGAGCAGTACTTC.

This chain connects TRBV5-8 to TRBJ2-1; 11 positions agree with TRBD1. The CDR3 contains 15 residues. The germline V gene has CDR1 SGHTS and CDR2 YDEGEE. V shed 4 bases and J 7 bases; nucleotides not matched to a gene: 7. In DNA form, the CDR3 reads TGTGCCAGCAGCATGGGACAGGGGGATGCGAATGAGCAGTTCTTC. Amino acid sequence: CASSMGQGDANEQFF.

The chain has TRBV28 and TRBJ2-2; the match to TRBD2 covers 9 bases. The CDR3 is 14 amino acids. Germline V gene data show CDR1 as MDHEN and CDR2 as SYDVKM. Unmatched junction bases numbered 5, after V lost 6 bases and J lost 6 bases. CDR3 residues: CASRGTSRSGELFF. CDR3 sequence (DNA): TGTGCCAGCAGGGGGACTAGCCGGTCCGGGGAGCTGTTTTTT.

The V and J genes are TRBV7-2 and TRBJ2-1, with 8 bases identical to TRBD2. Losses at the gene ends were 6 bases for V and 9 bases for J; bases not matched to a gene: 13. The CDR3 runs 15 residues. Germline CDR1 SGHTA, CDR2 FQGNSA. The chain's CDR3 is CASSYGRGGAGEQFF. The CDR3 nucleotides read TGTGCCAGCAGTTACGGACGGGGGGGGGCAGGTGAGCAGTTCTTC. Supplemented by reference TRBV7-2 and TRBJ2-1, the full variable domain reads GAGVSQSPSNKVTEKGKDVELRCDPISGHTALYWYRQSLGQGLEFLIYFQGNSAPDKSGLPSDRFSAERTGGSVSTLTIQRTQQEDSAVYLCASSYGRGGAGEQFFGPGTRLTVL.

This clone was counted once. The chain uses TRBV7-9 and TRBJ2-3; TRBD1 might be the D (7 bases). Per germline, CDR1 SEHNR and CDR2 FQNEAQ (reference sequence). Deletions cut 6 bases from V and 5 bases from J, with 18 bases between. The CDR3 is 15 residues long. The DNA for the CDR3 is TGTGCCAGCAGTAAGCCGACAGGGCGGGGAGATACGCAGTATTTT. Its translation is CASSKPTGRGDTQYF.

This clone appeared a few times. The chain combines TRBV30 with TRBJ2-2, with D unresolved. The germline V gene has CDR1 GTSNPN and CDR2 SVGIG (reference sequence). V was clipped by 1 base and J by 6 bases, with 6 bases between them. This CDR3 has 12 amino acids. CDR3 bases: TGTGCCTGGAGTGAGAGGCCCGGGGAGCTGTTTTTT. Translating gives CAWSERPGELFF.

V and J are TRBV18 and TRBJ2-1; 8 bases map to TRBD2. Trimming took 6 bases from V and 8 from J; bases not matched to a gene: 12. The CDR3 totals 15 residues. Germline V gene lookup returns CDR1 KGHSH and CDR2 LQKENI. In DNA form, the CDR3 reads TGTGCCAGCTCGCAAAGGGCCGGGGGGGCCGATGAGCAGTTCTTC. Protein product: CASSQRAGGADEQFF.

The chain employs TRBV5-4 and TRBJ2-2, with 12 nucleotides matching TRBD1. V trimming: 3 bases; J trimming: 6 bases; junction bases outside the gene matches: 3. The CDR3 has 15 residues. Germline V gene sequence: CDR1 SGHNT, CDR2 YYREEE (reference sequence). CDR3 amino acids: CASSSRDRGPGELFF. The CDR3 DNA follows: TGTGCCAGCAGCTCCAGGGACAGGGGGCCCGGGGAGCTGTTTTTT.

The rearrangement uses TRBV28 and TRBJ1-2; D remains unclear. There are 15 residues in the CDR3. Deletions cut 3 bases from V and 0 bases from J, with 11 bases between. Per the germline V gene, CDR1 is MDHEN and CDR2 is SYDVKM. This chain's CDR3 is CASSLGGQANYGYTF. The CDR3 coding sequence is TGTGCCAGCAGTTTGGGTGGGCAAGCTAACTATGGCTACACCTTC.

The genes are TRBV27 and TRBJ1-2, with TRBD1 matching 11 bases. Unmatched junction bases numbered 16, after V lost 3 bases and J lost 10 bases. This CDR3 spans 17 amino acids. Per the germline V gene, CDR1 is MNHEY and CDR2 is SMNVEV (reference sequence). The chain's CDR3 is CASSFLNPGQGDSDYTF. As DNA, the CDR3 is TGTGCCAGCAGTTTCTTAAACCCGGGACAGGGGGACTCTGACTACACCTTC.

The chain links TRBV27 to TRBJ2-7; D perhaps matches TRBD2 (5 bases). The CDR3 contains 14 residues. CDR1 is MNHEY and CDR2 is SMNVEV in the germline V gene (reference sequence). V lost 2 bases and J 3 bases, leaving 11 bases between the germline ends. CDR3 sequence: CASSLGGPSYEQYF. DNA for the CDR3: TGTGCCAGCAGTTTAGGCGGGCCCAGCTACGAGCAGTACTTC.

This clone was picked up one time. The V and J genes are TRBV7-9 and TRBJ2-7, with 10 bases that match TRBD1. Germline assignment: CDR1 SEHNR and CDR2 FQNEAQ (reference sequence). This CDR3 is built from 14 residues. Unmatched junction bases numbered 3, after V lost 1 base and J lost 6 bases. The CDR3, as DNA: TGTGCCAGCAGCTTAGGGGACAGGGGATCCGAGCAGTACTTC. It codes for CASSLGDRGSEQYF.

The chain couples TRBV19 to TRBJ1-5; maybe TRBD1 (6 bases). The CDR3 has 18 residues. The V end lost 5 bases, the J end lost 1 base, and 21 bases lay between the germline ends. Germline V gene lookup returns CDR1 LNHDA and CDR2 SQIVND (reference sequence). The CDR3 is CASSPRTVWRESNQPQHF. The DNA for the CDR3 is TGTGCCAGTAGTCCCCGGACAGTCTGGCGAGAAAGCAATCAGCCCCAGCATTTT.